This T cell receptor (beta chain) appears in the sequencing data of a study of shared clonotypes between healthy human individuals. Across several immunoSEQ plates, the genomic DNA of each subset was split evenly. The assay was immunoSEQ multiplex PCR, and TCRdb's table has in-frame clones only and misses some. Among more than 2,000,000 clones, around 90% were seen once, and the ten largest hold 0.14%. The receptor was isolated from a man aged 18 to 29 in good health. Sequences were obtained from naive CD4+ T cells sorted from blood. Subset noted: CD45RA+ positively selected.

This chain's CDR3 is CASSQEASLNSPLHF. CDR3 sequence (DNA): TGCGCCAGCAGCCAAGAGGCCAGCCTCAATTCACCCCTCCACTTT. V gene TRBV4-1 combines with J gene TRBJ1-6; D gene ambiguous. There are 15 residues in the CDR3. Germline loops: CDR1 MGHRA, CDR2 YSYEKL. The V end was cut by 0 bases, the J end by 7 bases, with 10 bases between.